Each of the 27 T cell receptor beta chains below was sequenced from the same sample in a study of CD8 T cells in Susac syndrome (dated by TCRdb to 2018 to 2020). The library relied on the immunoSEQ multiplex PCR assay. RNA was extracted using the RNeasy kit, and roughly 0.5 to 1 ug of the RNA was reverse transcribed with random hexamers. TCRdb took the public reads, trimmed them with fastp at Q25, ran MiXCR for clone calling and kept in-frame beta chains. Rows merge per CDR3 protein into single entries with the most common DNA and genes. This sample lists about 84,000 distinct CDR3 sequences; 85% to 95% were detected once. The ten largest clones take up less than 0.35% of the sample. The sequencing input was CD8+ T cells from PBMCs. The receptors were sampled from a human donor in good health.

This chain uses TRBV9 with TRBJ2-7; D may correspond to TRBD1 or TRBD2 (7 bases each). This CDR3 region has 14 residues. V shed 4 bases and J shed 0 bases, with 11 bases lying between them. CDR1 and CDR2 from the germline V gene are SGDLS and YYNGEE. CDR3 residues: CASSPGGDSYEQYF. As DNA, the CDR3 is TGTGCCAGCAGCCCAGGGGGGGACTCCTACGAGCAGTACTTC.

Here the CDR3 reads CASSLLRSNTEAFF. The CDR3 DNA sequence: TGTGCCAGCAGCTTACTCAGGTCGAACACTGAAGCTTTCTTT. The V gene is TRBV7-8, the J gene TRBJ1-1; D gene ambiguous. This CDR3 is 14 amino acids long. Germline CDR1 and CDR2: SGHVS and FQNEAQ. V lost 2 bases and J lost 1, with 8 bases in between.

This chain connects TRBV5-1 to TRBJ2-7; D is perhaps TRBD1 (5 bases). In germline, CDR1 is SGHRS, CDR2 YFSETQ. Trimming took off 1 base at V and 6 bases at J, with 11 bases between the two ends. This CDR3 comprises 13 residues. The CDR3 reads CASSLQGLAEQYF. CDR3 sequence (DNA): TGCGCCAGCAGCTTGCAGGGTTTGGCCGAGCAGTACTTC.

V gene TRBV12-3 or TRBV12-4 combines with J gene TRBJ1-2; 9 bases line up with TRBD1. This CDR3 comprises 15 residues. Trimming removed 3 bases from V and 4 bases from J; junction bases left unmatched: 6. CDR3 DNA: TGTGCCAGCAGTTTCGGGACAGGGAGGGGCTATGGCTACACCTTC. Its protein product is CASSFGTGRGYGYTF.

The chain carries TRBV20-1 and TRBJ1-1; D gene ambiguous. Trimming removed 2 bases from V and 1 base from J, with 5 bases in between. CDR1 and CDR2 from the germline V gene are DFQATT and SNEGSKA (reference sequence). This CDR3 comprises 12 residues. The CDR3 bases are TGCAGTGCTAGAAGATCGAACACTGAAGCTTTCTTT. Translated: CSARRSNTEAFF.

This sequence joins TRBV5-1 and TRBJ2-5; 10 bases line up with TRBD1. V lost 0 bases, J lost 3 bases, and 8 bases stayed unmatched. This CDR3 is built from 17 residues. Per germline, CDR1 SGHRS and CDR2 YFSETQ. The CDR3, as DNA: TGCGCCAGCAGCTTGGACTACCTAGGACAGGGGGAAGAGACCCAGTACTTC. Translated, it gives CASSLDYLGQGEETQYF. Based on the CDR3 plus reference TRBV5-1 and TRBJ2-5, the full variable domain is KAGVTQTPRYLIKTRGQQVTLSCSPISGHRSVSWYQQTPGQGLQFLFEYFSETQRNKGNFPGRFSGRQFSNSRSEMNVSTLELGDSALYLCASSLDYLGQGEETQYFGPGTRLLVL.

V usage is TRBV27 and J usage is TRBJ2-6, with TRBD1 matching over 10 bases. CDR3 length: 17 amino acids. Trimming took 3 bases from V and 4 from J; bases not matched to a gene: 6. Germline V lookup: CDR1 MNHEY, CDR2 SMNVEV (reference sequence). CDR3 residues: CASSFGTGDFGANVLTF. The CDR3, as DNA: TGTGCCAGCAGTTTCGGGACAGGGGATTTCGGGGCCAACGTCCTGACTTTC.

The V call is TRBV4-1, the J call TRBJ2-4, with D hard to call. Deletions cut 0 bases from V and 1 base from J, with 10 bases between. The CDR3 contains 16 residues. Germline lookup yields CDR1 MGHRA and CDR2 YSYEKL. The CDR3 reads CASSQDMGPAKNIQYF. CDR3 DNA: TGCGCCAGCAGCCAAGATATGGGCCCTGCCAAAAACATTCAGTACTTC.

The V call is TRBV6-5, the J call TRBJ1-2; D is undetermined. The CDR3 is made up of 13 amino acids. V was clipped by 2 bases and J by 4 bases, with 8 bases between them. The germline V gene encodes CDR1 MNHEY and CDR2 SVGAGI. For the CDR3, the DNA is TGTGCCAGCAGTTACGTGTCTGGCTATGGCTACACCTTC. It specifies CASSYVSGYGYTF.

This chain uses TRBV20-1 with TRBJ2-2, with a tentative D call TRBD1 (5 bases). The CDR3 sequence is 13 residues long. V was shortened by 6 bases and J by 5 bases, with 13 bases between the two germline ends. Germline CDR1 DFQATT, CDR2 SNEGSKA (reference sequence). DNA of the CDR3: TGCAGTGCCCAAGTGACAGATACCGGGGAGCTGTTTTTT. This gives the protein CSAQVTDTGELFF.

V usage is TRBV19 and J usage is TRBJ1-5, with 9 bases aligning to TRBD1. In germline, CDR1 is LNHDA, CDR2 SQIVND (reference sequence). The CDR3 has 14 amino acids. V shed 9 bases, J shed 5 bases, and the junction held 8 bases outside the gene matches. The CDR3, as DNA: TGTGCCAGCACGGGACAGGGCCTATATCAGCCCCAGCATTTT. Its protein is CASTGQGLYQPQHF.

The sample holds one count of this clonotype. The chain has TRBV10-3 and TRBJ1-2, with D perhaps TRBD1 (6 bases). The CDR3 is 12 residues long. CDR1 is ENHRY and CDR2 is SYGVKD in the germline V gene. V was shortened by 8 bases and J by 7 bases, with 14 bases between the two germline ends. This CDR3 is CAIGDIGSGYTF. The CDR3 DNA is TGTGCCATCGGGGACATAGGATCTGGCTACACCTTC.

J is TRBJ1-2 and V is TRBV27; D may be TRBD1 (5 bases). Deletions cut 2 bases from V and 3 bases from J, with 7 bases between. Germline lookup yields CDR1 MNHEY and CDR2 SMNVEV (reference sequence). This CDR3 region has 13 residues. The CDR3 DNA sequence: TGTGCCAGCAGTTTAATAGGGGACTATGGCTACACCTTC. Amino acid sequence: CASSLIGDYGYTF.

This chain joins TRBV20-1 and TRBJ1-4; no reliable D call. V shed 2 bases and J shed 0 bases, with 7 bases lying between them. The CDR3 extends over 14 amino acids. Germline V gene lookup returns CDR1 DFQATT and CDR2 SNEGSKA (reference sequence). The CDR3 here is CSARTASTNEKLFF. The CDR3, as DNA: TGCAGTGCTAGAACGGCTTCAACTAATGAAAAACTGTTTTTT.

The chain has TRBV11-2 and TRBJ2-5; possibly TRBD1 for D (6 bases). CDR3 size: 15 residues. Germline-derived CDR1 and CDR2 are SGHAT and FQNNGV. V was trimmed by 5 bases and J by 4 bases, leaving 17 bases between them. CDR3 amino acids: CASSLGYQQGETQYF. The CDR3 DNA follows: TGTGCCAGCAGCCTGGGATACCAACAGGGAGAGACCCAGTACTTC.

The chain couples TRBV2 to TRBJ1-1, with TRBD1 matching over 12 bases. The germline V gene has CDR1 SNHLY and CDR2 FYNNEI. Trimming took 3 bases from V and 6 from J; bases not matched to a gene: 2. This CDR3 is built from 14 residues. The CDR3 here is CASSDGTGGAEAFF. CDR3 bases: TGTGCCAGCAGTGATGGGACAGGGGGCGCTGAAGCTTTCTTT.

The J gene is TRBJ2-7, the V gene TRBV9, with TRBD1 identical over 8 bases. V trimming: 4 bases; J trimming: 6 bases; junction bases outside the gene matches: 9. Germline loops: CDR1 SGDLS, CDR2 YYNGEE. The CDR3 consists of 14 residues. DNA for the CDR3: TGTGCCAGCAGCCCCGGGGACAGGATTCGCGAGCAGTACTTC. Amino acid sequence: CASSPGDRIREQYF. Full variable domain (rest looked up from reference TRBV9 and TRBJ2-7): DSGVTQTPKHLITATGQRVTLRCSPRSGDLSVYWYQQSLDQGLQFLIQYYNGEERAKGNILERFSAQQFPDLHSELNLSSLELGDSALYFCASSPGDRIREQYFGPGTRLTVT.

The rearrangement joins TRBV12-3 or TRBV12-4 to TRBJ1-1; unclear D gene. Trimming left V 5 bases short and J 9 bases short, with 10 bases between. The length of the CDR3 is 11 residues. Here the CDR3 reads CASSGGSQAFF. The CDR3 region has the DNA TGTGCCAGCAGTGGAGGTTCTCAAGCTTTCTTT.

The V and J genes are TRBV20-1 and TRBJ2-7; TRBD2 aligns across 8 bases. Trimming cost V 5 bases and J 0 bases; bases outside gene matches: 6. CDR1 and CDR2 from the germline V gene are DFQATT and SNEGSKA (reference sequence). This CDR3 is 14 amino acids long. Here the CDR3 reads CSARRRGDSYEQYF. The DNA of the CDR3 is TGCAGTGCTCGGCGGCGGGGGGACTCCTACGAGCAGTACTTC.

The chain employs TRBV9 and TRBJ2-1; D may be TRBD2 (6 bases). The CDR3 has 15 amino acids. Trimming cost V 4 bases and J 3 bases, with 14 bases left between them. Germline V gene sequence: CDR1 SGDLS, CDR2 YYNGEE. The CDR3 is CASSPRDWIYNEQFF. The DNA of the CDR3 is TGTGCCAGCAGCCCGAGGGACTGGATCTACAATGAGCAGTTCTTC.

CDR3 in DNA: TGCAGTGCCAAACAGGGGGCTTCGGATACCGGGGAGCTGTTTTTT. Protein sequence: CSAKQGASDTGELFF. This rearrangement joins TRBV20-1 to TRBJ2-2; 9 bases are a match to TRBD1. Germline trimming cut 6 bases from V and 5 bases from J; bases unmatched to any gene: 10. Per the germline V gene, CDR1 is DFQATT and CDR2 is SNEGSKA (reference sequence). This CDR3 has 15 residues.

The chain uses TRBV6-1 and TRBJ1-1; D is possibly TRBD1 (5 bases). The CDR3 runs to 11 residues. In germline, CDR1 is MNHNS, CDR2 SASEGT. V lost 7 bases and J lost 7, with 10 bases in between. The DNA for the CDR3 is TGTGCCAGCATCGGGGGGAGTGAAGCTTTCTTT. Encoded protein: CASIGGSEAFF.

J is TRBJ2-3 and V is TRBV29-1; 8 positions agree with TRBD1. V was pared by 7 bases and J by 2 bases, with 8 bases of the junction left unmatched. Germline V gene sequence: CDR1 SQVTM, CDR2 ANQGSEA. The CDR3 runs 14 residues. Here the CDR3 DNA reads TGCAGCGGCGCCGGGACAGGACACACAGATACGCAGTATTTT. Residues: CSGAGTGHTDTQYF.

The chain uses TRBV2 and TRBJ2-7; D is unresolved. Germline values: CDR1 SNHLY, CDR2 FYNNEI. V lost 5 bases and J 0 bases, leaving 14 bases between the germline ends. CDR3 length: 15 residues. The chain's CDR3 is CASSSYPNLSYEQYF. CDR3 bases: TGTGCCAGCAGTAGCTACCCCAACCTCTCCTACGAGCAGTACTTC.

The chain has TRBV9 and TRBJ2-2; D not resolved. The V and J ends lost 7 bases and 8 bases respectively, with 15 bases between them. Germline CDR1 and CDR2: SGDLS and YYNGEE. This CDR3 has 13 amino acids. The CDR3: CASSRIAGGELFF. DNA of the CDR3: TGTGCCAGCTCCAGGATCGCAGGAGGGGAGCTGTTTTTT.

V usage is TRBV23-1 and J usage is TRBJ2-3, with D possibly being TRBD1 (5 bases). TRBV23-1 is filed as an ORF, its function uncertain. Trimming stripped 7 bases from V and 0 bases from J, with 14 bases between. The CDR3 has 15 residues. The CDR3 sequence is CASTPGFTSTDTQYF. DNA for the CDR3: TGCGCCAGCACCCCAGGGTTTACTAGCACAGATACGCAGTATTTT.

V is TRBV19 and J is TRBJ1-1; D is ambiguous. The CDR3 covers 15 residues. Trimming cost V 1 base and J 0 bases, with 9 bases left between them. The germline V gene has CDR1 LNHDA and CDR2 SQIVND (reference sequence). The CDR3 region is CASSIVPDMNTEAFF. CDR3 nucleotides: TGTGCCAGTAGTATAGTCCCAGATATGAACACTGAAGCTTTCTTT.